This TCR beta chain derives from a study of blood T cell repertoires in COVID-19. About the research overall: T cells, B-cell-depleted T cells, or PBMCs supplied cDNA or gDNA.

Sequencing used immunoSEQ multiplex PCR; TCRdb keeps in-frame clones, though not all of them. Of more than 110,000 clones listed, over 65% are singletons. The sequence was collected from a woman aged 50 to 60 who had recovered from COVID-19. The source material was PBMCs or T cells enriched from blood (not recorded which).

This CDR3 is CASSRATGRNTEAFF. CDR3 DNA: TGTGCCAGCAGCCGAGCGACAGGGAGGAACACTGAAGCTTTCTTT. The chain carries TRBV3-1 (or the pseudogene TRBV3-2) and TRBJ1-1, with TRBD1 matching 7 bases. The CDR3 runs 15 residues. With V trimmed by 4 bases and J by 1 base, 6 bases remained unmatched. Germline V gene sequence: CDR1 LGHDT, CDR2 YNNKEL (reference sequence).